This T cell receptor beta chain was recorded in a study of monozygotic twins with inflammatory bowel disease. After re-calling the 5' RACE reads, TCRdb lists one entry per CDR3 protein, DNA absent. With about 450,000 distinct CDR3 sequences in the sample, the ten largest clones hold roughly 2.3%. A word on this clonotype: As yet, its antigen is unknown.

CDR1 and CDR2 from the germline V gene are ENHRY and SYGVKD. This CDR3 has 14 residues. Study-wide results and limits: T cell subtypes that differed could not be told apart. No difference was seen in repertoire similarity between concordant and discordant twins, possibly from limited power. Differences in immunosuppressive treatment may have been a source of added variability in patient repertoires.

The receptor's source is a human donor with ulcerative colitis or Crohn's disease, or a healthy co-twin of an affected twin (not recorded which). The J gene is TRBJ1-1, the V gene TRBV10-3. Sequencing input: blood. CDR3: CAISTGTSNTEAFF.